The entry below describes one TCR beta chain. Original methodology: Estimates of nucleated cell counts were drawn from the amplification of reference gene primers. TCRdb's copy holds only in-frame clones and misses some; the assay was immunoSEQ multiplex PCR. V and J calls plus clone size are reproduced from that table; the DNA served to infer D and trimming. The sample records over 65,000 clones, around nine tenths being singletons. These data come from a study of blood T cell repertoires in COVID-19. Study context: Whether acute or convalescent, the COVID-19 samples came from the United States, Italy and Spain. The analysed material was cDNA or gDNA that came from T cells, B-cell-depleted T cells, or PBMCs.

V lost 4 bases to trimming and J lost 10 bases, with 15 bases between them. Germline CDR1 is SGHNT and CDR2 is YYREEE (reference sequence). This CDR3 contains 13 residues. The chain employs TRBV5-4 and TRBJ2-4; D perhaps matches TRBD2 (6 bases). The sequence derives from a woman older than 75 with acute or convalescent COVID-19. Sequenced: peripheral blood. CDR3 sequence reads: CASSQTGSGIQYF. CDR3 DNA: TGTGCCAGCAGCCAAACCGGGAGCGGAATTCAGTACTTC.